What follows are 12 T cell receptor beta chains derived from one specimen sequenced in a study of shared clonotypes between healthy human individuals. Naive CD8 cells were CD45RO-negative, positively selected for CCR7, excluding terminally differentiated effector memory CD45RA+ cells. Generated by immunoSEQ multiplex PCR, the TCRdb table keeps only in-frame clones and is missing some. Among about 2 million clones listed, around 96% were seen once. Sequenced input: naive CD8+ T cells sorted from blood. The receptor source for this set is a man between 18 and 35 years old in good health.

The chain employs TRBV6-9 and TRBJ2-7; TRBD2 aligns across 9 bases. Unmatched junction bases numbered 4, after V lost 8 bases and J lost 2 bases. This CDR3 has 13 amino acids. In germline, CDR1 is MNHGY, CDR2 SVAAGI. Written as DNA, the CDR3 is TGTGCCAGCGCTCTAGCGGGACCCTACGAGCAGTACTTC. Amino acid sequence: CASALAGPYEQYF.

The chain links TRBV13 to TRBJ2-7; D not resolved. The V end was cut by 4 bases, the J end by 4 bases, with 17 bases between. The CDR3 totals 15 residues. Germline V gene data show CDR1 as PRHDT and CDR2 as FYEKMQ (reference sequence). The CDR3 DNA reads TGTGCCAGCAGCTCCCGTGATCCGTCTCGGTACGAGCAGTACTTC. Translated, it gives CASSSRDPSRYEQYF.

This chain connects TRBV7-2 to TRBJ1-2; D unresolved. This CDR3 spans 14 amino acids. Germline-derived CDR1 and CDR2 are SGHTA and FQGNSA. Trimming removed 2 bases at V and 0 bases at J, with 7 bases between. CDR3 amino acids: CASSLFSPNYGYTF. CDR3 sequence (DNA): TGTGCCAGCAGCTTATTCAGCCCTAACTATGGCTACACCTTC.

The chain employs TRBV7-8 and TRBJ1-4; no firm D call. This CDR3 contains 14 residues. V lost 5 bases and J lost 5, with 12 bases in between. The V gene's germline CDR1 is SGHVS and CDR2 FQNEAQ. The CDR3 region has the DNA TGTGCCAGCAGCAACTCGGGGTGGAATGAAAAACTGTTTTTT. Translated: CASSNSGWNEKLFF.

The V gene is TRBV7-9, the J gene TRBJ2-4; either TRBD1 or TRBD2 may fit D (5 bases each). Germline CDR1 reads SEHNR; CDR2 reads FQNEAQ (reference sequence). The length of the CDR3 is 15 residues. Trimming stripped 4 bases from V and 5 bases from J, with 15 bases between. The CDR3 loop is CASSSSTGPQNIQYF. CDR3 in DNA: TGTGCCAGCAGCTCTAGCACGGGGCCTCAAAACATTCAGTACTTC.

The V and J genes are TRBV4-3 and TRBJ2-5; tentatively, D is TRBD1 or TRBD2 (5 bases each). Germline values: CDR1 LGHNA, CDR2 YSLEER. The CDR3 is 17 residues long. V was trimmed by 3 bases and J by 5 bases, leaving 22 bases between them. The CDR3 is CASSHLGQKRDAETQYF. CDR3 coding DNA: TGCGCCAGCAGCCATTTGGGCCAAAAACGGGACGCTGAGACCCAGTACTTC.

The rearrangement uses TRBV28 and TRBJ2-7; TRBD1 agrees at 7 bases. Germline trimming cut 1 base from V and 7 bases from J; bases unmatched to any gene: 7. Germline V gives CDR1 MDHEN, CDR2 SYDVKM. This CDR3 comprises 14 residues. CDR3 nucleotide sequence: TGTGCCAGCAGTTTATCCGGGACAGACCAAGAGCAGTACTTC. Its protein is CASSLSGTDQEQYF.

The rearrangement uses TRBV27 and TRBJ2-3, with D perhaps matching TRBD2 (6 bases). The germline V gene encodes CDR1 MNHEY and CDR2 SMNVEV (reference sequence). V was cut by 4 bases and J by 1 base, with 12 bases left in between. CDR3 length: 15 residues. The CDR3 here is CASSYPGSGTDTQYF. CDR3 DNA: TGTGCCAGCAGTTACCCCGGGAGCGGCACAGATACGCAGTATTTT.

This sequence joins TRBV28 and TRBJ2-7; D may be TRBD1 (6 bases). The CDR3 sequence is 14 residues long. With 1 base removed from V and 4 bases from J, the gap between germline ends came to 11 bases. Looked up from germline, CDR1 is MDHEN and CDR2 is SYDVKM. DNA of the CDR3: TGTGCCAGCAGTTTATTGGACAGAAGATACGAGCAGTACTTC. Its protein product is CASSLLDRRYEQYF.

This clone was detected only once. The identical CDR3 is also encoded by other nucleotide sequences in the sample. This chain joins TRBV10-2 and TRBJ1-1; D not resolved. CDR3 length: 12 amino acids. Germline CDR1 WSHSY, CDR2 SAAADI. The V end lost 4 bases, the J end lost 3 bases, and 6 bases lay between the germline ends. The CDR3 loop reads CASSGSYTEAFF. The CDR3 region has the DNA TGCGCCAGCAGTGGAAGTTACACTGAAGCTTTCTTT.

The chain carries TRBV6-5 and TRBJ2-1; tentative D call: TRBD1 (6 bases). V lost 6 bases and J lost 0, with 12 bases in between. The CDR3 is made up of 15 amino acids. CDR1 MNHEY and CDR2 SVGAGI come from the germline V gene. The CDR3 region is CASRDRQSSYNEQFF. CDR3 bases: TGTGCCAGCAGGGACAGACAGAGCTCCTACAATGAGCAGTTCTTC.

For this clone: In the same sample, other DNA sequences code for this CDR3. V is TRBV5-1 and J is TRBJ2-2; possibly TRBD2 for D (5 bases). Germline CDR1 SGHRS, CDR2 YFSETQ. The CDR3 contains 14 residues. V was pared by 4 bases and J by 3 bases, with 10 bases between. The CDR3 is CASSLYGDTGELFF. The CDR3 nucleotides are TGCGCCAGCAGCCTGTACGGGGACACCGGGGAGCTGTTTTTT.